This T cell receptor (beta chain) appears in the sequencing data of a study of blood T cell repertoires in COVID-19. Study-level information: The samples span acute and convalescent COVID-19 from the United States, Italy and Spain. PBMCs, B-cell-depleted T cells, or T cells provided the cDNA or gDNA that made up the material.

This clone was counted between two and nine times. In the authors' methods: Estimation of nucleated cell counts was performed using reference gene primer amplification. Assay: immunoSEQ multiplex PCR; the TCRdb copy retains only in-frame clones and omits some. The V and J calls and the clone size are those of that table, but D and trimming were determined from the DNA. Among 170,000 or so clones, roughly 88% were seen once, and the ten largest hold 2.5% to 3.5%. The junction had 8 bases not matched to a gene; V was cut back by 8 bases and J by 4 bases. Germline V gene lookup returns CDR1 LNHDA and CDR2 SQIVND (reference sequence). CDR3 length: 14 residues.

The material sequenced was peripheral blood. J is TRBJ1-2 and V is TRBV19; 9 bases agree with TRBD1. The source of this sequence is a woman aged 55 to 70 with acute or convalescent COVID-19. CDR3 DNA: TGTGCCAGTTGGGGGACAGGGCATAGCTATGGCTACACCTTC. This translates into CASWGTGHSYGYTF.